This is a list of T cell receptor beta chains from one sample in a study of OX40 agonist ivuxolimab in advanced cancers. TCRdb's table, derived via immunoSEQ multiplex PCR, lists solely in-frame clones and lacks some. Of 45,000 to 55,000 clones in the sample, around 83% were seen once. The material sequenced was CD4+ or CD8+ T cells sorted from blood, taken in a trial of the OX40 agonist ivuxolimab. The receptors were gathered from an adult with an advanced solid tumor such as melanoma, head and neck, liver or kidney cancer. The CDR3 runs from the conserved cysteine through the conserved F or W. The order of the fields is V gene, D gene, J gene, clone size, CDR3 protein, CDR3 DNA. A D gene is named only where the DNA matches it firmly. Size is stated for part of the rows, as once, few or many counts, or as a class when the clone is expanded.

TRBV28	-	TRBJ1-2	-	CASSFPNYGYTF	TGTGCCAGCAGTTTTCCCAACTATGGCTACACCTTC
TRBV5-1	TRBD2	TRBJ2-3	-	CASSLPSLGLAGRADTQYF	TGCGCCAGCAGCTTGCCCTCTTTGGGACTAGCGGGAAGGGCAGATACGCAGTATTTT
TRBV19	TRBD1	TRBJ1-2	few	CASSIVGAGGPSYGYTF	TGTGCCAGTAGTATAGTTGGCGCAGGGGGACCTAGCTATGGCTACACCTTC
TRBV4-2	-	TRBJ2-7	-	CASSGPYEQYF	TGTGCCAGCAGCGGGCCGTACGAGCAGTACTTC
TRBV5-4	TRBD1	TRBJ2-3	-	CASSAGQGARDTQYF	TGTGCCAGCAGCGCGGGACAGGGGGCGCGAGATACGCAGTATTTT
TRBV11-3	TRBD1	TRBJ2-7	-	CASRLRQGLYEQYF	TGTGCCAGCAGATTAAGACAGGGTTTATACGAGCAGTACTTC
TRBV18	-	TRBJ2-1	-	CASSQREGGRSHNEQFF	TGTGCCAGCTCACAGCGAGAGGGTGGCAGGTCTCACAATGAGCAGTTCTTC
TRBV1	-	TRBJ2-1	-	CTSSPTSGLSSYNEQFF	TGCACCAGCAGCCCTACTAGCGGCCTGAGCTCCTACAATGAGCAGTTCTTC
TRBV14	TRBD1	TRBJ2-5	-	CASSQQPGGSETQYF	TGTGCCAGCAGCCAGCAACCAGGGGGAAGCGAGACCCAGTACTTC
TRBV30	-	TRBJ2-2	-	CAWSVRVDGELFF	TGTGCCTGGAGTGTAAGGGTGGACGGGGAGCTGTTTTTT
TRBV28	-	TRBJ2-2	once	CASSLGRYTGELFF	TGTGCCAGCAGTTTGGGGAGATACACCGGGGAGCTGTTTTTT
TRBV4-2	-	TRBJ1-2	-	CASSQDFGEGGYTF	TGTGCCAGCAGCCAAGATTTTGGCGAGGGCGGCTACACCTTC
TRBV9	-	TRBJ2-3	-	CASGPGDGDTQYF	TGTGCCTCAGGCCCGGGGGATGGAGATACGCAGTATTTT
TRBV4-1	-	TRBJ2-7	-	CASSQGSTARGSGSSYEQYF	TGCGCCAGCAGCCAAGGCTCGACCGCCCGGGGTAGCGGTAGCTCCTACGAGCAGTACTTC
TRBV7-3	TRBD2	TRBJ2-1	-	CASSSSGSLGNEQFF	TGTGCCAGCAGTTCCAGCGGGAGCCTTGGGAATGAGCAGTTCTTC
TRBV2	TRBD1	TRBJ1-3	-	CASSAGGSGNTIYF	TGTGCCAGCAGTGCAGGGGGAAGCGGAAACACCATATATTTT